Presented here are 26 T cell receptor beta chains from one specimen sequenced in a study of blood T cell repertoires in COVID-19. TCRdb's copy holds only in-frame clones and misses some; the assay was immunoSEQ multiplex PCR. Altogether 25,000 to 30,000 clones are present, 60% to 80% being singletons, with the ten largest covering roughly 20%. Sequencing was carried out using peripheral blood. These receptors were obtained from a boy aged 2 to 10 with active or convalescent COVID-19.

This clone was recorded a few times. This rearrangement joins TRBV28 to TRBJ2-3, with 7 nucleotides matching TRBD2. The CDR3 runs to 14 residues. V shed 6 bases and J 2 bases; nucleotides not matched to a gene: 5. Per germline, CDR1 MDHEN and CDR2 SYDVKM. The CDR3 here is CASSATSATDTQYF. DNA of the CDR3: TGTGCCAGCAGCGCCACTAGCGCCACAGATACGCAGTATTTT.

In regard to this clone: A read error may account for a junction end that differs from germline. The chain has TRBV3-1 (or the pseudogene TRBV3-2) and TRBJ2-5; D is undetermined. CDR1 and CDR2 (germline): LGHDT, YNNKEL (reference sequence). This CDR3 comprises 10 residues. The CDR3 coding sequence is TGCGCCAGCAGCCCTAGGACCCAGTACTTC. This sequence encodes CASSPRTQYF.

This clone came up once. The gene calls are TRBV25-1 and TRBJ2-1; TRBD1 might be the D (6 bases). The CDR3 spans 18 residues. V was pared by 4 bases and J by 0 bases, with 19 bases between. Germline V gene lookup returns CDR1 MGHDK and CDR2 SYGVNS. The CDR3 nucleotides are TGTGCCAGCAGTGTTCAGTTGAAGGACAGAAGCTCCTACAATGAGCAGTTCTTC. It specifies CASSVQLKDRSSYNEQFF.

V gene TRBV19 combines with J gene TRBJ1-3, with D unresolved. Per germline, CDR1 LNHDA and CDR2 SQIVND (reference sequence). The CDR3 runs to 13 residues. Trimming left V 7 bases short and J 4 bases short, with 11 bases between. CDR3 sequence: CASNAAKGNTIYF. The DNA for the CDR3 is TGTGCCAGTAACGCCGCGAAGGGAAACACCATATATTTT.

This clone appeared a single time. The rearrangement joins TRBV21-1 to TRBJ2-7; the D segment call TRBD2 is taken from the table without a DNA check. TRBV21-1 is flagged as a pseudogene. This CDR3 region has 16 residues. The CDR3 bases are TGTGCCAGCAGCAAAGATCAACGCTACCTTACCTACGAGCAGTACGTC. Translated: CASSKDQRYLTYEQYV.

V is TRBV6-2 or TRBV6-3 and J is TRBJ1-4; 8 bases are a match to TRBD1. This CDR3 contains 15 residues. J lost 0 bases, V lost 5 bases, and 2 bases had no gene match. Germline V gene lookup returns CDR1 MNHEY and CDR2 SVGEGT. The chain's CDR3 is CASSQQGATNEKLFF. The CDR3 DNA reads TGTGCCAGCAGTCAACAGGGGGCAACTAATGAAAAACTGTTTTTT.

The rearrangement uses TRBV5-1 and TRBJ2-3; 9 bases agree with TRBD1. The CDR3 covers 16 residues. V shed 5 bases and J 4 bases; nucleotides not matched to a gene: 11. Germline CDR1 SGHRS, CDR2 YFSETQ. CDR3 DNA sequence: TGCGCCAGCAGGTTGTGGTGGGACAGGGACCCAGATACGCAGTATTTT. Its translation is CASRLWWDRDPDTQYF.

The genes are TRBV7-8 and TRBJ2-5, with D perhaps TRBD2 (6 bases). The CDR3 runs to 15 residues. Germline-derived CDR1 and CDR2 are SGHVS and FQNEAQ. V lost 5 bases and J lost 5, with 18 bases in between. CDR3 DNA: TGTGCCAGCAGCCTAAGACGGATGGGGAGGGAGACCCAGTACTTC. This sequence encodes CASSLRRMGRETQYF.

This sequence joins TRBV6-2 or TRBV6-3 and TRBJ1-2, with D tentatively TRBD1 (5 bases). This CDR3 region has 14 residues. Germline CDR1 MNHEY, CDR2 SVGEGT. V was pared by 5 bases and J by 1 base, with 11 bases between. CDR3 loop: CASSNTGHNYGYTF. The CDR3 coding sequence is TGTGCCAGCAGTAACACCGGACATAACTATGGCTACACCTTC.

The gene calls are TRBV7-2 and TRBJ2-7; TRBD1 agrees at 7 bases. This CDR3 contains 15 residues. The ends lost 5 bases at V and 3 bases at J; junction bases unmatched: 10. Looked up from germline, CDR1 is SGHTA and CDR2 is FQGNSA. The CDR3 is CASSPVDRAIYEQYV. In nucleotides, the CDR3 is TGTGCCAGCAGCCCGGTAGACAGGGCGATCTACGAGCAGTACGTC.

The chain carries TRBV2 and TRBJ2-5, with D possibly being TRBD1 (6 bases). Germline assignment: CDR1 SNHLY and CDR2 FYNNEI. CDR3 length: 11 amino acids. V lost 5 bases and J lost 8, with 9 bases in between. The CDR3 region is CASSYRVTQYF. The CDR3 DNA sequence: TGTGCCAGCAGTTACAGGGTCACCCAGTACTTC.

The chain couples TRBV4-1 to TRBJ1-2; D is possibly TRBD1 (6 bases). The CDR3 is 15 amino acids. CDR1 is MGHRA, CDR2 YSYEKL, per germline. V was shortened by 4 bases and J by 4 bases, with 16 bases between the two germline ends. The chain's CDR3 is CASSPEPGGSYGYTF. The CDR3 region has the DNA TGCGCCAGCAGCCCAGAACCGGGGGGCTCCTATGGCTACACCTTC.

The chain carries TRBV3-1 (or the pseudogene TRBV3-2) and TRBJ1-1; 11 nucleotides line up with TRBD1. V lost 0 bases and J lost 4; bases outside the gene matches: 1. The CDR3 has 15 residues. CDR1 and CDR2 from the germline V gene are LGHDT and YNNKEL (reference sequence). In nucleotides, the CDR3 is TGTGCCAGCAGCCAAGAAGGGACAGGGGGCACTGAAGCTTTCTTT. The encoded protein is CASSQEGTGGTEAFF.

J is TRBJ2-3 and V is TRBV15; D is uncertain. V was cut by 0 bases and J by 5 bases, with 9 bases left in between. CDR1 LNHNV and CDR2 YYDKDF come from the germline V gene (reference sequence). This CDR3 comprises 14 residues. CDR3 DNA sequence: TGTGCCACCAGCAGAGATAAGACGGGAGATACGCAGTATTTT. Translating gives CATSRDKTGDTQYF. The full variable domain, with the rest looked up from reference TRBV15 and TRBJ2-3, is DAMVIQNPRYQVTQFGKPVTLSCSQTLNHNVMYWYQQKSSQAPKLLFHYYDKDFNNEADTPDNFQSRRPNTSFCFLDIRSPGLGDTAMYLCATSRDKTGDTQYFGPGTRLTVL.

The V and J genes are TRBV27 and TRBJ2-1; 7 bases line up with TRBD1. Germline CDR1 MNHEY, CDR2 SMNVEV (reference sequence). J was trimmed by 3 bases and V by 5 bases; bases with no gene match: 4. This CDR3 region has 14 residues. DNA of the CDR3: TGTGCCAGCAGTGCCACAGGGGTCTACAATGAGCAGTTCTTC. Translation gives CASSATGVYNEQFF.

This rearrangement joins TRBV12-3 or TRBV12-4 to TRBJ1-1, with 8 bases that match TRBD1. The CDR3 consists of 13 residues. V shed 5 bases, J shed 4 bases, and the junction held 3 bases outside the gene matches. The CDR3 protein is CASSTGQGTEAFF. CDR3 nucleotides: TGTGCCAGCAGTACTGGACAGGGCACTGAAGCTTTCTTT.

This clone appeared a few times. The chain employs TRBV7-2 and TRBJ2-7, with 7 positions matching TRBD2. The CDR3 extends over 15 amino acids. Trimming at V came to 3 bases and at J to 0 bases, leaving 5 bases not matched to a gene. Germline CDR1 reads SGHTA; CDR2 reads FQGNSA. Here the CDR3 reads CASSFVAGYSYEQYF. DNA for the CDR3: TGTGCCAGCAGCTTCGTAGCGGGCTACTCCTACGAGCAGTACTTC.

The rearrangement links TRBV2 to TRBJ1-5; the D gene is possibly TRBD1 (5 bases). V dropped 8 bases and J dropped 2 bases, with 10 bases sitting between them. Per the germline V gene, CDR1 is SNHLY and CDR2 is FYNNEI. The CDR3 runs 13 residues. The CDR3: CASALGGNQPQHF. As DNA, the CDR3 is TGTGCCAGCGCCCTAGGGGGCAATCAGCCCCAGCATTTT.

This clone was observed a few times. This chain joins TRBV18 and TRBJ1-1, with D tentatively TRBD1 (5 bases). The CDR3 has 13 residues. CDR1 and CDR2 from the germline V gene are KGHSH and LQKENI. V dropped 5 bases and J dropped 0 bases, with 7 bases sitting between them. The CDR3 DNA follows: TGTGCCAGCTCAGAGGACATGAACACTGAAGCTTTCTTT. Translation gives CASSEDMNTEAFF.

This chain joins TRBV4-1 and TRBJ1-1; D unresolved. Trimming left V 1 base short and J 3 bases short, with 12 bases between. This CDR3 has 15 amino acids. Per germline, CDR1 MGHRA and CDR2 YSYEKL. The chain's CDR3 is CASSQARLRDTEAFF. The CDR3 DNA reads TGCGCCAGCAGCCAAGCAAGGCTACGGGACACTGAAGCTTTCTTT.

This clone was picked up one time. The chain links TRBV18 to TRBJ2-1; tentative D call: TRBD2 (6 bases). This CDR3 is built from 12 residues. Per germline, CDR1 KGHSH and CDR2 LQKENI. Trimming left V 3 bases short and J 6 bases short, with 6 bases between. CDR3 nucleotide sequence: TGTGCCAGCTCACCGACTAGCAATGAGCAGTTCTTC. This gives the protein CASSPTSNEQFF.

This clone was detected only once. The gene calls are TRBV28 and TRBJ2-5; D unclear. Germline V CDR1 and CDR2: MDHEN, SYDVKM. V dropped 2 bases and J dropped 2 bases, with 6 bases sitting between them. The CDR3 length is 13 residues. The CDR3 loop reads CASSLMAQETQYF. The CDR3 nucleotides are TGTGCCAGCAGTTTAATGGCTCAAGAGACCCAGTACTTC.

The chain uses TRBV19 and TRBJ1-1; D gene unclear. The CDR3 has 13 residues. Germline-derived CDR1 and CDR2 are LNHDA and SQIVND (reference sequence). The V and J ends lost 5 bases and 3 bases respectively, with 10 bases between them. In DNA, the CDR3 is TGTGCCAGTAGTTGGCGTCGGGACACTGAAGCTTTCTTT. It codes for CASSWRRDTEAFF. Complete variable domain (other parts from reference TRBV19 and TRBJ1-1): DGGITQSPKYLFRKEGQNVTLSCEQNLNHDAMYWYRQDPGQGLRLIYYSQIVNDFQKGDIAEGYSVSREKKESFPLTVTSAQKNPTAFYLCASSWRRDTEAFFGQGTRLTVV.

This clone appeared a single time. The chain couples TRBV11-2 to TRBJ2-1; 7 bases align to TRBD2. The CDR3 is made up of 15 amino acids. The V segment lost 0 bases and the J segment 6 bases; nucleotides outside the gene matches: 5. Germline CDR1 is SGHAT and CDR2 is FQNNGV. The CDR3 sequence: CASSLDRTRSNEQFF. The CDR3 DNA is TGTGCCAGCAGCTTAGATCGGACTAGATCCAATGAGCAGTTCTTC.

The chain recombines TRBV9 with TRBJ2-5, with 8 bases aligning to TRBD2. CDR3 length: 16 amino acids. V lost 0 bases and J lost 5; bases outside the gene matches: 9. Germline V CDR1 and CDR2: SGDLS, YYNGEE. The CDR3 coding sequence is TGTGCCAGCAGCGTAGCGGGGGGGGGTTCGGGTGAGACCCAGTACTTC. This sequence encodes CASSVAGGGSGETQYF. Full variable domain (outside the CDR3, taken from reference TRBV9 and TRBJ2-5): DSGVTQTPKHLITATGQRVTLRCSPRSGDLSVYWYQQSLDQGLQFLIQYYNGEERAKGNILERFSAQQFPDLHSELNLSSLELGDSALYFCASSVAGGGSGETQYFGPGTRLLVL.

This chain joins TRBV28 and TRBJ1-6, with 11 positions matching TRBD1. Germline lookup yields CDR1 MDHEN and CDR2 SYDVKM. V shed 6 bases, J shed 7 bases, and the junction held 17 bases outside the gene matches. This CDR3 is 19 amino acids long. For the CDR3, the DNA is TGTGCCAGCAGATTCCGGGACAGGGGGAGATTAGGTAAGAATTCACCCCTCCACTTT. Encoded protein: CASRFRDRGRLGKNSPLHF.